The entry below gives a single T cell receptor (beta chain) sequence along with its context. No antigen is known for it. Germline CDR1 reads PRHDT; CDR2 reads FYEKMQ (reference sequence). CDR3 length: 15 amino acids. V dropped 6 bases and J dropped 1; count of bases not matched to a gene: 6. The record originates from a study of graft-versus-host responses after intestinal transplantation. At the level of the study: The study gave all recipients anti-thymocyte globulin induction, then tacrolimus and steroids for 2 to 3 years.

Study results and limitations: Recipient-marrow GvH clones were detected, some having first appeared in ileum or blood. Early post-transplant HvG declines were associated with peak circulating GvH clone levels.

Generated by immunoSEQ multiplex PCR, the TCRdb table keeps only in-frame clones and is missing some. The table has some 130,000 clones, approximately 95% seen once. The source of this sequence is a human donor who received an intestinal transplant. The chain employs TRBV13 and TRBJ2-3; TRBD2 matches 8 bases. The sequenced sample was unstimulated CD8+ T cells sorted from spleen or lymph node cells, obtained before intestinal transplant. The chain's CDR3 is CASRQAGEGTDTQYF. For the CDR3, the DNA is TGTGCCAGCAGGCAAGCGGGAGAAGGCACAGATACGCAGTATTTT. Using reference TRBV13 and TRBJ2-3 for the parts outside the CDR3, the full variable domain is AAGVIQSPRHLIKEKRETATLKCYPIPRHDTVYWYQQGPGQDPQFLISFYEKMQSDKGSIPDRFSAQQFSDYHSELNMSSLELGDSALYFCASRQAGEGTDTQYFGPGTRLTVL.